The rows below give T cell receptor beta chains drawn from one sample of a study of blood T cell repertoires in COVID-19. Clones were sequenced by immunoSEQ multiplex PCR, and TCRdb holds only the in-frame ones, with some missing. Counted here are around 240,000 clones, about 80% occurring once; the ten biggest clones make up around 1.9%. Sequenced material: peripheral blood. All receptors derive from a woman aged 80 or over with acute or convalescent COVID-19. The CDR3 runs from the conserved cysteine through the conserved F or W. Fields, in order: D gene, clone size, J gene, V gene, CDR3 protein, CDR3 DNA. A D gene is named only where the DNA matches it firmly. Clone size is given for some rows only: seen once, a few or many times, or a class if the clone is expanded.

D: NA; size: few; J: TRBJ1-1; V: TRBV2; CDR3: CASSDRARNTEAFF; DNA: TGTGCCAGCAGTGACAGGGCGAGGAACACTGAAGCTTTCTTT
D: TRBD1; size: NA; J: TRBJ1-5; V: TRBV7-2; CDR3: CASSVQGTVYLQHF; DNA: TGTGCCAGCAGCGTGCAAGGGACAGTGTATCTCCAGCATTTT
D: TRBD1; size: once; J: TRBJ1-2; V: TRBV7-2; CDR3: CASSLGTGFNYGYTF; DNA: TGTGCCAGCAGCTTAGGGACAGGATTTAACTATGGCTACACCTTC
D: TRBD1; size: few; J: TRBJ1-1; V: TRBV9; CDR3: CASSADRAYTEAFF; DNA: TGTGCCAGCAGCGCGGACAGGGCGTACACTGAAGCTTTCTTT
D: TRBD1; size: few; J: TRBJ1-6; V: TRBV6-2/TRBV6-3; CDR3: CASSFTGQGNSPLHF; DNA: TGTGCCAGCAGTTTCACTGGACAGGGCAATTCACCCCTCCACTTT
D: NA; size: NA; J: TRBJ2-3; V: TRBV5-1; CDR3: CASSLTGISDTQYF; DNA: TGCGCCAGCAGCTTAACAGGGATCTCAGATACGCAGTATTTT
D: NA; size: NA; J: TRBJ2-5; V: TRBV6-1; CDR3: CASSVADSSAQETQYF; DNA: TGTGCCAGCAGTGTGGCTGACAGCAGCGCCCAAGAGACCCAGTACTTC
D: TRBD1; size: few; J: TRBJ2-5; V: TRBV7-2; CDR3: CASSLGSGQGQETQYF; DNA: TGTGCCAGCAGCTTAGGTTCCGGACAGGGCCAAGAGACCCAGTACTTC
D: NA; size: NA; J: TRBJ2-2; V: TRBV3-1/TRBV3-2; CDR3: CASSRSEAGELFF; DNA: TGTGCCAGCAGCCGAAGCGAAGCCGGGGAGCTGTTTTTT
D: TRBD2; size: NA; J: TRBJ2-3; V: TRBV9; CDR3: CASSPRTSGNTDTQYF; DNA: TGTGCCAGCAGCCCCCGGACTAGCGGAAACACAGATACGCAGTATTTT
D: NA; size: NA; J: TRBJ2-7; V: TRBV6-2/TRBV6-3; CDR3: CASSYAYEQYF; DNA: TGTGCCAGCAGTTATGCGTACGAGCAGTACTTC
D: TRBD1; size: NA; J: TRBJ1-1; V: TRBV27; CDR3: CASSRLAYRGRVNTEAFF; DNA: TGTGCCAGCAGCCGCTTGGCATACAGGGGGCGTGTAAACACTGAAGCTTTCTTT
D: NA; size: once; J: TRBJ2-7; V: TRBV7-2; CDR3: CASSLEGGEQYF; DNA: TGTGCCAGCAGCTTAGAAGGGGGCGAGCAGTACTTC
D: NA; size: NA; J: TRBJ2-1; V: TRBV5-1; CDR3: CASSFRVSLYNEQFF; DNA: TGCGCCAGCAGCTTCCGGGTCTCCCTCTACAATGAGCAGTTCTTC
D: NA; size: many; J: TRBJ2-7; V: TRBV7-2; CDR3: CASSLVIEYEQYF; DNA: TGTGCCAGCAGCTTAGTCATCGAGTACGAGCAGTACTTC
D: TRBD2; size: NA; J: TRBJ2-1; V: TRBV3-1/TRBV3-2; CDR3: CASSKKPSGRSYNEQFF; DNA: TGTGCCAGCAGCAAGAAACCCAGCGGGAGGTCCTACAATGAGCAGTTCTTC
D: NA; size: NA; J: TRBJ2-7; V: TRBV7-2; CDR3: CASSLEWLRSYEQYF; DNA: TGTGCCAGCAGCTTAGAATGGTTGCGGAGCTACGAGCAGTACTTC
D: TRBD1; size: NA; J: TRBJ2-5; V: TRBV4-1; CDR3: CASSQGDRGSQETQYF; DNA: TGCGCCAGCAGCCAAGGAGACAGGGGGTCTCAAGAGACCCAGTACTTC
D: TRBD1; size: NA; J: TRBJ1-6; V: TRBV6-5; CDR3: CASSYSIVQGVSPLHF; DNA: TGTGCCAGCAGTTACTCGATAGTGCAGGGGGTGTCACCCCTCCACTTT
D: NA; size: NA; J: TRBJ2-1; V: TRBV7-9; CDR3: CASSPTRPFYNEQFF; DNA: TGTGCCAGCAGTCCGACTAGACCGTTCTACAATGAGCAGTTCTTC
D: NA; size: NA; J: TRBJ2-7; V: TRBV7-2; CDR3: CASSLSGFDEQYF; DNA: TGTGCCAGCAGCTTATCAGGGTTTGACGAGCAGTACTTC
D: TRBD1; size: NA; J: TRBJ1-3; V: TRBV9; CDR3: CASSVAGQGMTGNTIYF; DNA: TGTGCCAGCAGCGTAGCAGGACAGGGAATGACTGGAAACACCATATATTTT
D: TRBD2; size: few; J: TRBJ2-7; V: TRBV28; CDR3: CASSQLSGSFYEQYF; DNA: TGTGCCAGCAGTCAGCTTAGCGGGAGCTTCTACGAGCAGTACTTC
D: NA; size: NA; J: TRBJ2-7; V: TRBV10-3; CDR3: CAISETYRVDEQYF; DNA: TGTGCCATCAGTGAGACGTACAGGGTCGACGAGCAGTACTTC
D: NA; size: NA; J: TRBJ2-5; V: TRBV18; CDR3: CASSPRLAETQYF; DNA: TGTGCCAGCTCACCACGGCTAGCGGAGACCCAGTACTTC
D: TRBD2; size: NA; J: TRBJ2-7; V: TRBV7-9; CDR3: CASSLASQREGSYEQYF; DNA: TGTGCCAGCAGCTTAGCGTCCCAGCGGGAGGGCTCCTACGAGCAGTACTTC
D: TRBD2; size: few; J: TRBJ2-2; V: TRBV5-5; CDR3: CASSLLKLAGTGELFF; DNA: TGTGCCAGCAGCTTGCTCAAGTTAGCGGGGACCGGGGAGCTGTTTTTT
D: TRBD1; size: NA; J: TRBJ1-4; V: TRBV5-1; CDR3: CASSNTGTVNEKLFF; DNA: TGCGCCAGCAGCAACACCGGGACAGTTAACGAAAAACTGTTTTTT
D: NA; size: once; J: TRBJ2-5; V: TRBV21-1; CDR3: CASSTRPGLAGKSGQETQYF; DNA: TGTGCCAGCAGCACACGTCCGGGACTAGCGGGCAAAAGTGGGCAAGAGACCCAGTACTTC
D: TRBD1; size: few; J: TRBJ2-7; V: TRBV7-2; CDR3: CASSLVTWTGEGEQYF; DNA: TGTGCCAGCAGCTTAGTAACGTGGACAGGGGAGGGCGAGCAGTACTTC
D: TRBD1; size: NA; J: TRBJ2-3; V: TRBV19; CDR3: CASSDRQGNSDTQYF; DNA: TGTGCCAGTAGCGACCGACAGGGAAACTCAGATACGCAGTATTTT
D: TRBD1; size: NA; J: TRBJ2-5; V: TRBV7-2; CDR3: CASSLATGGETQYF; DNA: TGTGCCAGCAGCTTAGCTACAGGGGGAGAGACCCAGTACTTC
D: TRBD1; size: NA; J: TRBJ2-1; V: TRBV28; CDR3: CASRPGQGVVDEQFF; DNA: TGTGCCAGCAGACCTGGACAGGGGGTAGTCGATGAGCAGTTCTTC
D: NA; size: NA; J: TRBJ1-6; V: TRBV19; CDR3: CASSIGQYSSSPLHF; DNA: TGTGCCAGTAGTATAGGACAGTATTCGAGTTCACCCCTCCACTTT
D: TRBD2; size: few; J: TRBJ2-7; V: TRBV28; CDR3: CASRGLAATLQYF; DNA: TGTGCCAGCAGGGGACTAGCGGCTACGCTGCAGTACTTC
D: NA; size: NA; J: TRBJ1-2; V: TRBV7-2; CDR3: CASSRQSVYGYTF; DNA: TGTGCCAGCAGCCGACAGTCCGTCTATGGCTACACCTTC
D: NA; size: NA; J: TRBJ2-7; V: TRBV6-2/TRBV6-3; CDR3: CASSYPRWVYEQYF; DNA: TGTGCCAGCAGTTATCCGAGGTGGGTTTACGAGCAGTACTTC
D: TRBD2; size: NA; J: TRBJ2-1; V: TRBV6-4; CDR3: CASSDLGTSNYNEQFF; DNA: TGTGCCAGCAGTGACCTTGGGACTAGCAACTACAATGAGCAGTTCTTC
D: TRBD1; size: NA; J: TRBJ2-7; V: TRBV11-2; CDR3: CASSDRDSSVYEQYF; DNA: TGTGCCAGCAGCGACCGGGACAGCTCGGTTTACGAGCAGTACTTC